This is a list of T cell receptor beta chains from one sample in a study of T cells in Graves' hyperthyroidism and ophthalmopathy. Using its own MiXCR run on the multiplex PCR reads, TCRdb lists one record per CDR3 protein. This table holds under 550,000 distinct CDR3 sequences, roughly 21% found once. Sequencing input: blood. The receptors here all came from a man aged 35 to 55 with Graves' ophthalmopathy. CDR3s include the opening cysteine and the closing phenylalanine or tryptophan. A D gene is named only where the DNA matches it firmly. Clone size is shown for a subset of rows, as once, few, many or a class of expanded clone.

V	length	D	size	J	CDR3	DNA
TRBV6-1	13	NA	NA	TRBJ2-5	CASSGGQQETQYF	TGTGCCAGCTCGGGGGGACAGCAAGAGACCCAGTACTTC
TRBV14	16	TRBD2	few	TRBJ2-1	CASSQGLAGPYNEQFF	TGTGCCAGCAGCCAAGGACTAGCGGGGCCCTACAATGAGCAGTTCTTC
TRBV7-3	13	NA	NA	TRBJ2-1	CASGVVGGVEQFF	TGTGCCAGCGGCGTAGTAGGGGGGGTTGAGCAGTTCTTC
TRBV5-1	13	NA	many	TRBJ1-2	CASSPDGAYGYTF	TGCGCCAGCAGCCCGGACGGGGCCTATGGCTACACCTTC
TRBV28	15	NA	many	TRBJ1-1	CASSPSGRVNTEAFF	TGTGCCAGCAGTCCCTCGGGACGGGTGAACACTGAAGCTTTCTTT
TRBV7-6	18	TRBD2	many	TRBJ2-2	CASSLQPRLAGAVGELFF	TGTGCCAGCAGCCTACAACCAAGACTAGCGGGGGCGGTCGGGGAGCTGTTTTTT
TRBV5-1	15	NA	few	TRBJ2-1	CASNAGTMSYNEQFF	TGCGCCAGCAACGCCGGGACAATGTCCTACAATGAGCAGTTCTTC
TRBV27	16	NA	many	TRBJ2-7	CASSLSDSSSSYEQYF	TGTGCCAGCAGTTTATCTGACAGTTCTAGCTCCTACGAGCAGTACTTC
TRBV11-2	19	TRBD2	NA	TRBJ2-1	CASSPTFTGTSGRGHEQFF	TGTGCCAGCAGCCCCACCTTTACCGGGACTAGCGGGAGAGGGCATGAGCAGTTCTTC
TRBV9	16	NA	few	TRBJ2-2	CASSAHPGTGTGELFF	TGTGCCAGCAGCGCCCACCCAGGGACGGGGACCGGGGAGCTGTTTTTT
TRBV7-9	16	TRBD1	NA	TRBJ2-5	CASSSSGTGGGETQYF	TGTGCCAGCAGCAGCTCCGGGACAGGGGGCGGAGAGACCCAGTACTTC
TRBV18	14	TRBD1	NA	TRBJ1-5	CASPPGGSSQPQHF	TGTGCCAGCCCACCAGGGGGGAGCAGTCAGCCCCAGCATTTT
TRBV12-3/TRBV12-4	17	NA	many	TRBJ2-4	CASSFESQGLAKNIQYF	TGTGCCAGCAGTTTTGAATCACAGGGCTTAGCCAAAAACATTCAGTACTTC
TRBV13	17	NA	many	TRBJ2-2	CASSLTIRTENTGELFF	TGTGCCAGCAGCTTGACAATTAGGACAGAGAACACCGGGGAGCTGTTTTTT
TRBV27	12	NA	NA	TRBJ1-5	CASSLMTGPQHF	TGTGCCAGCAGCCTGATGACAGGGCCCCAGCATTTT
TRBV5-1	16	NA	few	TRBJ1-3	CASSLEPLGTGNTIYF	TGCGCCAGCAGCTTGGAACCCCTCGGGACAGGAAACACCATATATTTT
TRBV18	15	NA	NA	TRBJ2-7	CASSHGTLSQSEQYF	TGTGCCAGCTCACACGGGACGCTCTCTCAGAGCGAGCAGTACTTC
TRBV28	18	TRBD1	NA	TRBJ1-4	CASSRSYAGGRDNEKLFF	TGTGCCAGCAGCCGAAGCTACGCAGGGGGCCGGGATAATGAAAAACTGTTTTTT
TRBV6-1	15	NA	NA	TRBJ1-1	CASTFSGDPNTEAFF	TGTGCCAGCACTTTTTCTGGGGACCCGAACACTGAAGCTTTCTTT
TRBV2	16	NA	NA	TRBJ1-6	CASSPRSGIYNSPLHF	TGTGCCAGCAGTCCCCGCTCCGGTATCTACAATTCACCCCTCCACTTT
TRBV11-3	16	TRBD2	NA	TRBJ2-5	CVSSTGTSGRGETQYF	TGTGTCAGCAGCACTGGGACTAGCGGGAGGGGAGAGACCCAGTACTTC
TRBV29-1	14	TRBD2	NA	TRBJ2-1	CSVASGSSYNEQFF	TGCAGCGTTGCTAGCGGGAGCTCCTACAATGAGCAGTTCTTC
TRBV7-9	14	NA	many	TRBJ1-2	CATGEANSDYGYTF	TGTGCCACAGGCGAGGCGAACTCAGATTATGGCTACACCTTC
TRBV4-2	15	NA	NA	TRBJ1-1	CASSQEPSVNTEAFF	TGTGCCAGCAGCCAAGAGCCTTCAGTGAACACTGAAGCTTTCTTT
TRBV6-1	15	NA	many	TRBJ1-1	CASSEPRTGNTEAFF	TGTGCCAGCAGTGAACCTAGGACGGGGAACACTGAAGCTTTCTTT
TRBV6-1	16	NA	many	TRBJ1-5	CASSATPQVNNQPQHF	TGTGCCAGCAGCGCCACTCCACAGGTTAACAATCAGCCCCAGCATTTT
TRBV12-3/TRBV12-4	18	NA	many	TRBJ2-1	CASTSPSGVGGRYNEQFF	TGTGCCAGCACCAGTCCCTCCGGGGTAGGAGGGCGATACAATGAGCAGTTCTTC
TRBV29-1	12	NA	NA	TRBJ1-1	CSVSRGREEAFF	TGCAGCGTTTCCCGGGGGAGGGAAGAAGCTTTCTTT
TRBV19	15	NA	NA	TRBJ2-2	CASSIDLIATGELFF	TGTGCCAGTAGTATAGATCTTATCGCCACCGGGGAGCTGTTTTTT
TRBV5-1	14	NA	few	TRBJ2-7	CASSPYQGSYEQYF	TGCGCCAGCAGCCCGTACCAGGGCTCGTACGAGCAGTACTTC